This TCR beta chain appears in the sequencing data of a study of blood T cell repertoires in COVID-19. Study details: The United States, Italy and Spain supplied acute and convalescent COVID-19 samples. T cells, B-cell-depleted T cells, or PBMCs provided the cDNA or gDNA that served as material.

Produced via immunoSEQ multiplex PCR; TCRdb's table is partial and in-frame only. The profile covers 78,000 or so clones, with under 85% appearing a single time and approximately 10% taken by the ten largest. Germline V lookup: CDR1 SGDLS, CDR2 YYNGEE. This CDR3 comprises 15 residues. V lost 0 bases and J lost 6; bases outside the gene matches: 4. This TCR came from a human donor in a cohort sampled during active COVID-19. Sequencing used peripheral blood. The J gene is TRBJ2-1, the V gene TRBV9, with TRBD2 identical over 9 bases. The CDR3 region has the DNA TGTGCCAGCAGCGTAGCAGCGGGAGGTCCCAATGAGCAGTTCTTC. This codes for CASSVAAGGPNEQFF.